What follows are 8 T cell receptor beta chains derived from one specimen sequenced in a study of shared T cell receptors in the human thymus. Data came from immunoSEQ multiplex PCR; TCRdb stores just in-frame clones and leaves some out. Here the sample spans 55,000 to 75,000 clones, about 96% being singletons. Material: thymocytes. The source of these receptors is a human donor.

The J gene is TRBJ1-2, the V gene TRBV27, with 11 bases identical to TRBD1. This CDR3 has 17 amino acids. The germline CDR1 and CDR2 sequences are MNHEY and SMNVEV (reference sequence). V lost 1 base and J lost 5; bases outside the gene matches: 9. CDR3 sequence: CASSLLRGQGGSYGYTF. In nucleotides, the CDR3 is TGTGCCAGCAGTTTATTAAGGGGACAGGGGGGAAGTTATGGCTACACCTTC.

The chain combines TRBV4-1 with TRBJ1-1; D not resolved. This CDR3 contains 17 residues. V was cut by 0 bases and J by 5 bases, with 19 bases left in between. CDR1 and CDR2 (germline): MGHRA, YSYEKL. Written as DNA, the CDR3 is TGCGCCAGCAGCCAAGATCGTATGGGGTCGTCGAGTACTGAAGCTTTCTTT. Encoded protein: CASSQDRMGSSSTEAFF.

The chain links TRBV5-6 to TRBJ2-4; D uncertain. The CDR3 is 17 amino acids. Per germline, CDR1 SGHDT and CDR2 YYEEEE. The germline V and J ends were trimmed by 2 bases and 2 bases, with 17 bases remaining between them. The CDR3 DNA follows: TGTGCCAGCAGCTTCCCAGGTCCTGGTGGGACCAAAAACATTCAGTACTTC. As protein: CASSFPGPGGTKNIQYF.

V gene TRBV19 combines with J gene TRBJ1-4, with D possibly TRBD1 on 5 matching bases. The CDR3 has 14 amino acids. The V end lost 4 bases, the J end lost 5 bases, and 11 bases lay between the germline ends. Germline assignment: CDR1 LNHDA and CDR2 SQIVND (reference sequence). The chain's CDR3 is CASSTQQENEKLFF. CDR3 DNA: TGTGCCAGTAGTACCCAACAGGAGAATGAAAAACTGTTTTTT.

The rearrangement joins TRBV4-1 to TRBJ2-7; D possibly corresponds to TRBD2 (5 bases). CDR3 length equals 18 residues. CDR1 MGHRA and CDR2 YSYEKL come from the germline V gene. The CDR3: CASSQIPWERTTIRKYSV. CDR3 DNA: TGCGCCAGCAGCCAGATCCCTTGGGAGCGCACTACCATCCGCAAGTACTCGGTC.

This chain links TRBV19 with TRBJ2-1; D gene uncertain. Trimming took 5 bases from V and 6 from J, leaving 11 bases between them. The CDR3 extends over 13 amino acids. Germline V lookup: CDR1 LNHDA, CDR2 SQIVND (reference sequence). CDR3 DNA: TGTGCCAGTAGTTACCGACTCCGCAATGAGCAGTTCTTC. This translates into CASSYRLRNEQFF.

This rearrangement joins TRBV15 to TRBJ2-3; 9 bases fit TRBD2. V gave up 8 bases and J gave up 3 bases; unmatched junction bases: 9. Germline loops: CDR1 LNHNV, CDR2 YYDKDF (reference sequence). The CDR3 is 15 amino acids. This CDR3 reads CATVVLRGGTDTQYF. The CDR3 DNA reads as TGTGCCACCGTCGTGCTGCGGGGGGGGACAGATACGCAGTATTTT.

CDR3 in amino acids: CASSSGRRGETQYF. In nucleotides, the CDR3 is TGTGCCAGCAGCTCCGGGCGTCGGGGGGAGACCCAGTACTTC. This rearrangement joins TRBV6-5 to TRBJ2-5, with D possibly matching TRBD2 (6 bases). The ends were cut back, 6 bases at V and 5 bases at J, with 16 bases in the middle. In germline, CDR1 is MNHEY, CDR2 SVGAGI. The CDR3 loop spans 14 amino acids.